This T cell receptor (beta chain) originates from a study of blood T cells in healthy people across ages. Next came a second PCR, run for roughly 6 to 11 cycles, which used a sample-barcoded 5' primer along with a J-beta primer mix. In TCRdb, the 5' RACE reads were re-called with MiXCR into one record per CDR3 protein. The sample has hundreds of thousands of distinct CDR3 sequences; around 48% are singletons. The origin of this receptor is a woman aged 55-70 years in good health. Sequenced: blood.

Here the CDR3 DNA reads TGTGCCATCCGGCTAGCGGGAGAGGACAATGAGCAGTTCTTC. The encoded protein is CAIRLAGEDNEQFF. The J gene is TRBJ2-1, the V gene TRBV10-3; 10 bases align to TRBD2. With V trimmed by 8 bases and J by 5 bases, 6 bases remained unmatched. The CDR3 spans 14 residues. The germline CDR1 and CDR2 sequences are ENHRY and SYGVKD.